One sample yielded the 6 T cell receptor beta chains listed below, sequenced in a study of cytotoxic CD8 clonotypes in ibrutinib-treated CLL. Clones were sequenced by immunoSEQ multiplex PCR, and TCRdb holds only the in-frame ones, with some missing. The table has about 140,000 clones, 80% seen once. The material was PBMCs, obtained after 36 months of ibrutinib treatment. These receptors originate from a human donor with chronic lymphocytic leukemia.

The chain recombines TRBV11-3 with TRBJ2-3; 12 bases fit TRBD2. The V gene end was trimmed by 5 bases and the J gene end by 3 bases; junction bases not matched to a gene: 12. Germline V lookup: CDR1 SGHNT, CDR2 YENEEA. This CDR3 region has 18 residues. This chain's CDR3 is CASSKGGLAGGPTDTQYF. In DNA form, the CDR3 reads TGTGCCAGCAGCAAAGGGGGCCTAGCGGGAGGGCCGACAGATACGCAGTATTTT.

J is TRBJ1-1 and V is TRBV30, with unresolved D. Trimming pared 2 bases from V and 4 bases from J, leaving 11 bases between. CDR1 and CDR2 (germline): GTSNPN, SVGIG (reference sequence). This CDR3 has 13 amino acids. CDR3 DNA sequence: TGTGCCTGGAGTAACGACCAGACCACTGAAGCTTTCTTT. This encodes CAWSNDQTTEAFF.

This clone was counted a single time. The rearrangement uses TRBV2 and TRBJ1-2; TRBD1 matches 7 bases. In germline, CDR1 is SNHLY, CDR2 FYNNEI. The CDR3 consists of 13 residues. Trimming cost V 3 bases and J 6 bases; bases outside gene matches: 4. CDR3 loop: CASSELGTDGYTF. For the CDR3, the DNA is TGTGCCAGCAGTGAGTTGGGGACAGATGGCTACACCTTC.

The chain employs TRBV11-3 and TRBJ2-5; possibly TRBD2 for D (6 bases). Germline V gene sequence: CDR1 SGHNT, CDR2 YENEEA. V was trimmed by 3 bases and J by 5 bases, leaving 10 bases between them. The CDR3 loop spans 13 amino acids. The CDR3 spells CASSFGGLETQYF. CDR3 in DNA: TGTGCCAGCAGCTTTGGAGGGCTGGAGACCCAGTACTTC.

The chain carries TRBV7-8 and TRBJ1-3; D gene ambiguous. The germline CDR1 and CDR2 sequences are SGHVS and FQNEAQ. The CDR3 totals 15 residues. V lost 2 bases and J lost 4, with 12 bases in between. CDR3 nucleotides: TGTGCCAGCAGCTTAAGACCACCTCAGGGAAACACCATATATTTT. Translation: CASSLRPPQGNTIYF.

This clone has a single count. The chain combines TRBV7-2 with TRBJ2-7; 7 nucleotides agree with TRBD1. Unmatched junction bases numbered 6, after V lost 2 bases and J lost 2 bases. The length of the CDR3 is 15 residues. CDR1 and CDR2 (germline): SGHTA, FQGNSA. The CDR3 nucleotides read TGTGCCAGCAGCTTAACGGCAGGGGGACCCTACGAGCAGTACTTC. Its translation: CASSLTAGGPYEQYF.